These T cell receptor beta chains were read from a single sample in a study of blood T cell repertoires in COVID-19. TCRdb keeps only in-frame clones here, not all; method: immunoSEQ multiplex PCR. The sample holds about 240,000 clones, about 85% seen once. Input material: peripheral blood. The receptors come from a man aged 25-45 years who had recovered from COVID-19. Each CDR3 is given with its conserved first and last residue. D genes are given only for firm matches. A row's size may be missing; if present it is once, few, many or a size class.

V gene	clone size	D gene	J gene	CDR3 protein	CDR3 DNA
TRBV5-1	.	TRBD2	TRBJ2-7	CASSLGLAGNYEQYF	TGCGCCAGCAGCTTGGGGCTAGCGGGGAACTACGAGCAGTACTTC
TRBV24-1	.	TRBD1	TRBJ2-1	CATEGQGSGEQFF	TGTGCCACCGAGGGACAGGGGAGCGGCGAGCAGTTCTTC
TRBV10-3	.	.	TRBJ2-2	CAISEGPGSSTGELFF	TGTGCCATCAGTGAGGGTCCTGGGAGTTCCACCGGGGAGCTGTTTTTT
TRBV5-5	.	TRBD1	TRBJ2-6	CASRGPGQIFVANVLTF	TGTGCCAGTAGGGGCCCGGGACAGATCTTCGTGGCCAACGTCCTGACTTTC
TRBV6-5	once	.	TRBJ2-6	CASTTGLSGANVLTF	TGTGCCAGCACGACTGGACTCTCTGGGGCCAACGTCCTGACTTTC
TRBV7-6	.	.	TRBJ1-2	CASSPAQGNYGYTF	TGTGCCAGCAGCCCTGCACAGGGTAACTATGGCTACACCTTC
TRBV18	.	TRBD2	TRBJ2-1	CASSPVGLAGGNEQFF	TGTGCCAGCTCACCCGTTGGACTAGCGGGGGGCAATGAGCAGTTCTTC
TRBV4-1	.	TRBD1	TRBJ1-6	CASSPLGQGRSPLHF	TGCGCCAGCAGCCCCTTGGGACAGGGGCGATCACCCCTCCACTTT
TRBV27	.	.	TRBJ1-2	CASSPDGALNYGYTF	TGTGCCAGCAGCCCCGATGGAGCCTTAAACTATGGCTACACCTTC
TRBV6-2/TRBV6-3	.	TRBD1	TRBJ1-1	CASSSHGTGGFEAFF	TGTGCCAGCAGTTCCCACGGCACAGGGGGCTTTGAAGCTTTCTTT
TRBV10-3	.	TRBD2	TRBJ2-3	CAISPTEGRGRFRRDTQYF	TGTGCCATCTCCCCGACTGAGGGGAGGGGTAGATTCCGTCGGGATACGCAGTATTTT
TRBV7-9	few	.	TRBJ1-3	CASSLRVTGNTIYF	TGTGCCAGCAGCTTACGGGTAACAGGAAACACCATATATTTT
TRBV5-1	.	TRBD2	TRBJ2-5	CASSLEGLAVGETQYF	TGCGCCAGCAGCTTAGAGGGACTAGCTGTGGGAGAGACCCAGTACTTC
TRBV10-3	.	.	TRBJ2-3	CAISEHEATDTQYF	TGTGCCATCAGTGAGCACGAAGCCACAGATACGCAGTATTTT
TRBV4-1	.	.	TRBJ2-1	CASSHPGGLDEQFF	TGCGCCAGCAGCCACCCGGGGGGCTTGGATGAGCAGTTCTTC
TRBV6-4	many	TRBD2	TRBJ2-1	CASSQSGGAGNEQFF	TGTGCCAGCAGCCAAAGCGGGGGGGCGGGCAATGAGCAGTTCTTC
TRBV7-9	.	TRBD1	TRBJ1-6	CASSPRGGQGNSPLHF	TGTGCCAGCAGCCCCCGGGGGGGACAGGGGAATTCACCCCTCCACTTT
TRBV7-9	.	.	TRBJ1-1	CASSWGDSQNTEAFF	TGTGCCAGCAGCTGGGGGGACTCCCAGAACACTGAAGCTTTCTTT
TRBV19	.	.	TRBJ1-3	CASRPPGRASGNTIYF	TGTGCCAGTAGACCCCCCGGGAGGGCGTCTGGAAACACCATATATTTT
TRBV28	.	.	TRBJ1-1	CASRVYGTAGDTEAFF	TGTGCCAGCAGGGTTTACGGGACGGCAGGGGACACTGAAGCTTTCTTT
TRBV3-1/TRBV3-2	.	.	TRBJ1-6	CASQGANSPLHF	TGTGCCAGCCAAGGGGCCAATTCACCCCTCCACTTT
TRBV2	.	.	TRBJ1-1	CASSPQGGTEAFF	TGTGCCAGCAGTCCACAGGGTGGCACTGAAGCTTTCTTT
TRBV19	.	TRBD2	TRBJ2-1	CASSLGLAGGPEQFF	TGTGCCAGTAGTCTCGGACTAGCGGGGGGGCCGGAGCAGTTCTTC
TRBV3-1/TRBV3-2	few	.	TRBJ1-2	CASSHGNNYGYTF	TGTGCCAGCAGCCACGGGAATAACTATGGCTACACCTTC
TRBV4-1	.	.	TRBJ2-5	CASSQVWPGSQETQYF	TGCGCCAGCAGCCAAGTTTGGCCAGGTTCCCAAGAGACCCAGTACTTC